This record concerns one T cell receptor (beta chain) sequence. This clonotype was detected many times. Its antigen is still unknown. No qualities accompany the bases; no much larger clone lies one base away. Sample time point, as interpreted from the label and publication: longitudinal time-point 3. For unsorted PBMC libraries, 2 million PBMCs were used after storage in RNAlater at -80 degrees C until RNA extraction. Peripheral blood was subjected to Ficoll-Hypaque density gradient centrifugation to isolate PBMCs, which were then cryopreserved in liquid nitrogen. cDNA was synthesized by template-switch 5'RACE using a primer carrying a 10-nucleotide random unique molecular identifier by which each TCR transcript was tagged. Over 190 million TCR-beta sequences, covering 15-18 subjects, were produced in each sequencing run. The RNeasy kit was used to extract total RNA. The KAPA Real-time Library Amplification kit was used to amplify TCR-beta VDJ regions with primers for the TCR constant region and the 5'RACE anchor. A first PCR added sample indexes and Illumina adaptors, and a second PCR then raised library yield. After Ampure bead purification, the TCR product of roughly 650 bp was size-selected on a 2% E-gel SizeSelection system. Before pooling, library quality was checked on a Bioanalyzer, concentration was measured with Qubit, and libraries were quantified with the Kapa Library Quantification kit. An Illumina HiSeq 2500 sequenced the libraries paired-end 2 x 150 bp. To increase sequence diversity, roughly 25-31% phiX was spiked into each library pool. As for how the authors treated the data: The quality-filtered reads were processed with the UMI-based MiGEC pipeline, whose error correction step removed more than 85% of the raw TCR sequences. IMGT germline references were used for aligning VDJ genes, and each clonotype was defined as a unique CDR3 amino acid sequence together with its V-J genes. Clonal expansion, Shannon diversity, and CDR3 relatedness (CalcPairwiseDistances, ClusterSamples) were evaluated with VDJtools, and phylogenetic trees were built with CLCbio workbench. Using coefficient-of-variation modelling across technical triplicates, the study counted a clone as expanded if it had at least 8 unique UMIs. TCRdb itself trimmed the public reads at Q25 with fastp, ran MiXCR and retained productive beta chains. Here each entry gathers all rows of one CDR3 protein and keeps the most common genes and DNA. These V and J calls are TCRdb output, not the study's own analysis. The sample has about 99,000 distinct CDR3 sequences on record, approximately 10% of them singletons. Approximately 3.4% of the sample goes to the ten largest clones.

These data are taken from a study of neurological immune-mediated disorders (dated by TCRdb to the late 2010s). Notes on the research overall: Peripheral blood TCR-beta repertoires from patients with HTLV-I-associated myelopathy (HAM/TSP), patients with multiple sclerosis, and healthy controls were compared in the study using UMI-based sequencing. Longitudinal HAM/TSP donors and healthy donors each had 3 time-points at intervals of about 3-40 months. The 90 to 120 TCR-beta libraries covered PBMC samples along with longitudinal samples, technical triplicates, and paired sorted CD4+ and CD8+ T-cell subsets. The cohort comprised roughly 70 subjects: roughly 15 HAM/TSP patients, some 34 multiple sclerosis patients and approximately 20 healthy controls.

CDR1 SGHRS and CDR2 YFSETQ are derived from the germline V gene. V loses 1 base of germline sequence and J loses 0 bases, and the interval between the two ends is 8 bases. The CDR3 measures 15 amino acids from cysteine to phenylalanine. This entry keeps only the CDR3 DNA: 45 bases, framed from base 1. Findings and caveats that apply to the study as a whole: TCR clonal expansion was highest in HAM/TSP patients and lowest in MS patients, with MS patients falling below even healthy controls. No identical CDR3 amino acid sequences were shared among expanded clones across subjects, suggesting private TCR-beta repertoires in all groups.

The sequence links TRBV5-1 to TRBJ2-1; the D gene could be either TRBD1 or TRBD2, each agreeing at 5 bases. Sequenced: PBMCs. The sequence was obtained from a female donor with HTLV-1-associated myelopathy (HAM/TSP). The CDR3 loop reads CASSLKGPSYNEQFF. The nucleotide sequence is TGCGCCAGCAGCTTGAAGGGACCCTCCTACAATGAGCAGTTCTTC.